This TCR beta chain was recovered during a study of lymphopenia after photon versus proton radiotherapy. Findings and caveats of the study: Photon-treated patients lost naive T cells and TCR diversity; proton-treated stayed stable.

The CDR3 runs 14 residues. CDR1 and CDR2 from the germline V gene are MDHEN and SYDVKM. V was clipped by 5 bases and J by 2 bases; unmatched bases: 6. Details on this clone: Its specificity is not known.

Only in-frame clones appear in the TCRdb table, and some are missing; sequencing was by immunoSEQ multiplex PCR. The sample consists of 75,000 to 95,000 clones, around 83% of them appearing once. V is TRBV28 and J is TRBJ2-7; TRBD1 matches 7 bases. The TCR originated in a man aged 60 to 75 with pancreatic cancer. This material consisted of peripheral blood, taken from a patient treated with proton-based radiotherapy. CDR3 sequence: CASSRWGQPYEQYF. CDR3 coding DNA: TGTGCCAGCAGTCGCTGGGGACAGCCCTACGAGCAGTACTTC. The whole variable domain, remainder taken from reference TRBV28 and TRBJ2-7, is DVKVTQSSRYLVKRTGEKVFLECVQDMDHENMFWYRQDPGLGLRLIYFSYDVKMKEKGDIPEGYSVSREKKERFSLILESASTNQTSMYLCASSRWGQPYEQYFGPGTRLTVT.